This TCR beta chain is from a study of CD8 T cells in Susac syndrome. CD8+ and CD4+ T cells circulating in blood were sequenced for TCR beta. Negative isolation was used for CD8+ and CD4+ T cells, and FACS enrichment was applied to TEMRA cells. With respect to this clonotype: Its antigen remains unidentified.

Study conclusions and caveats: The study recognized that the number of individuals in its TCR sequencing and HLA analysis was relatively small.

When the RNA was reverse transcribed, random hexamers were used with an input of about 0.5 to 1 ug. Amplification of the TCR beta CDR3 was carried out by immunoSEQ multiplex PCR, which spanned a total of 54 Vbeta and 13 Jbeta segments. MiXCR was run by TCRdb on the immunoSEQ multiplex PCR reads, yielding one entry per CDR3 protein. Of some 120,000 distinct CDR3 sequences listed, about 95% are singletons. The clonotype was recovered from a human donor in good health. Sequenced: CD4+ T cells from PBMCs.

CDR3 bases: TGCAGCGTCCAACCGGGACAGGGCTCCTACGAGCAGTACTTC. Protein product: CSVQPGQGSYEQYF. This rearrangement joins TRBV29-1 to TRBJ2-7; 9 bases map to TRBD1. CDR1 is SQVTM and CDR2 is ANQGSEA in the germline V gene. CDR3 size: 14 residues. J was trimmed by 0 bases and V by 6 bases; bases with no gene match: 6.